The clone carrying this T cell receptor beta chain was counted a few times. Roughly 10 milliliters of peripheral blood were drawn from each donor. A J-beta primer mix and a sample-barcoded 5' primer were used in a second PCR of about 7 to 12 cycles. TCRdb recomputed calls from the 5' RACE reads with MiXCR, one row per CDR3 protein. The sample lists roughly 680,000 distinct CDR3 sequences, over 20% occurring once. With 7 bases removed from V and 1 base from J, the gap between germline ends came to 9 bases. From germline, CDR1 is DFQATT and CDR2 SNEGSKA (reference sequence). This CDR3 contains 12 residues. This record comes from a study of blood T cells in healthy people across ages.

The chain employs TRBV20-1 and TRBJ2-3; D is possibly TRBD2 (5 bases). The origin of this receptor is a man between 65 and 85 years old in good health. The sequencing input was blood. CDR3 amino acids: CSERLGTDTQYF. The CDR3 DNA is TGCAGTGAGCGGTTGGGCACAGATACGCAGTATTTT.